This is a list of T cell receptor beta chains from one sample in a study of T cell responses to AZD1222 COVID-19 vaccine. Libraries were prepared by immunoSEQ multiplex PCR; TCRdb keeps only in-frame clonotypes and omits some of them. This table holds fewer than 70,000 clones, roughly nine tenths found once. The input for sequencing was peripheral blood, taken 28 days after the second AZD1222 dose. The receptors were gathered from an adult who received the AZD1222 COVID-19 vaccine. Each CDR3 is given with its conserved first and last residue. A D gene is named only where the DNA matches it firmly. Clone sizes are given selectively: once, few, many, or a class where the clone is expanded.

v_gene,j_gene,abundance,d_gene,len,CDR3aa,CDR3nt
TRBV28,TRBJ1-1,-,-,15,CASRSNRVGNTEAFF,TGTGCCAGCAGGTCTAACAGGGTCGGGAACACTGAAGCTTTCTTT
TRBV7-8,TRBJ2-7,-,-,14,CASSLASRGYEQYF,TGTGCCAGCAGCTTAGCAAGCAGGGGCTACGAGCAGTACTTC
TRBV6-5,TRBJ2-4,-,-,16,CASSFSWELAKNIQYF,TGTGCCAGCAGTTTTTCTTGGGAGCTAGCCAAAAACATTCAGTACTTC
TRBV28,TRBJ2-1,-,-,13,CASSAYSNNEQFF,TGTGCCAGCAGTGCCTACTCGAACAATGAGCAGTTCTTC
TRBV11-2,TRBJ1-1,-,-,13,CASSFGTNTEAFF,TGTGCCAGCAGTTTTGGGACAAACACTGAAGCTTTCTTT
TRBV4-3,TRBJ1-1,-,-,15,CASSQGAGHNTEAFF,TGCGCCAGCAGCCAAGGAGCAGGGCATAACACTGAAGCTTTCTTT
TRBV9,TRBJ1-5,-,-,15,CASSVASGNNQPQHF,TGTGCCAGCAGCGTAGCTTCAGGGAACAATCAGCCCCAGCATTTT
TRBV28,TRBJ1-5,-,TRBD1,15,CASRTEGQHNQPQHF,TGTGCCAGCAGGACTGAGGGACAGCACAATCAGCCCCAGCATTTT
TRBV7-6,TRBJ2-1,-,TRBD1,16,CASSPHGDSSYNEQFF,TGTGCCAGCAGTCCCCACGGGGACAGTTCCTACAATGAGCAGTTCTTC
TRBV9,TRBJ1-4,-,-,13,CASAGPRGEKLFF,TGTGCCAGCGCCGGCCCGCGGGGTGAAAAACTGTTTTTT
TRBV18,TRBJ1-1,-,-,15,CASSLSPGFDTEAFF,TGTGCCAGCTCACTCAGCCCAGGGTTCGACACTGAAGCTTTCTTT
TRBV14,TRBJ2-1,-,TRBD2,17,CASSLQQGLAGYNEQFF,TGTGCCAGCAGCCTTCAGCAGGGACTAGCGGGCTACAATGAGCAGTTCTTC
TRBV3-1/TRBV3-2,TRBJ1-1,-,TRBD1,14,CASSLPGQGTEAFF,TGTGCCAGCAGCCTACCTGGACAGGGTACTGAAGCTTTCTTT
TRBV9,TRBJ2-4,-,TRBD2,14,CASSPTAGAGSQYF,TGTGCCAGCAGCCCAACAGCGGGGGCCGGTTCTCAGTACTTC
TRBV6-7,TRBJ2-7,-,-,15,CASSYPPRGRYEQYF,TGTGCCAGCAGTTACCCCCCCCGGGGGCGCTACGAGCAGTACTTC
TRBV12-5,TRBJ2-7,-,TRBD2,19,CASGLVWSGTVAATYEQYF,TGTGCTAGTGGTTTGGTATGGAGCGGGACGGTGGCCGCTACCTACGAGCAGTACTTC
TRBV6-2/TRBV6-3,TRBJ2-3,-,-,11,CASSFPGPKYF,TGTGCCAGCAGTTTCCCGGGACCGAAGTATTTT
TRBV19,TRBJ1-2,-,-,14,CASTMGRGARGYTF,TGTGCCAGTACTATGGGGCGGGGGGCGCGCGGCTACACCTTC
TRBV19,TRBJ1-1,-,-,16,CASSMVDRGLNTEAFF,TGTGCCAGTAGTATGGTCGATCGGGGCCTGAACACTGAAGCTTTCTTT
TRBV6-5,TRBJ2-1,-,-,13,CASTGSGLGEQFF,TGTGCCAGCACAGGAAGCGGCCTCGGGGAGCAGTTCTTC
TRBV7-2,TRBJ2-5,-,-,16,CASSRRVGRIQETQYF,TGTGCCAGCAGTCGTAGAGTGGGTAGAATACAAGAGACCCAGTACTTC
TRBV10-3,TRBJ1-5,-,-,14,CAISVSGSNQPQHF,TGTGCCATCAGTGTTTCAGGAAGCAATCAGCCCCAGCATTTT
TRBV7-9,TRBJ1-5,once,-,13,CASSLGGDQPQHF,TGTGCCAGCAGCTTAGGAGGGGATCAGCCCCAGCATTTT
TRBV18,TRBJ1-6,-,-,15,CASSPQEGTNSPLHF,TGTGCCAGCTCACCGCAGGAGGGGACAAATTCACCCCTCCACTTT
TRBV28,TRBJ2-2,-,TRBD2,16,CASRPTSGGYTGELFF,TGTGCCAGCAGGCCGACTAGCGGGGGATACACCGGGGAGCTGTTTTTT
TRBV5-4,TRBJ2-7,-,-,16,CASSPESGWGSYEQYF,TGTGCCAGCAGCCCAGAGTCGGGTTGGGGATCCTACGAGCAGTACTTC
TRBV10-1,TRBJ2-7,once,-,13,CASSEDMTPGRYF,TGCGCCAGCAGTGAAGATATGACGCCGGGGCGGTACTTC
TRBV9,TRBJ2-3,-,-,9,CATTDTQYF,TGTGCCACCACAGATACGCAGTATTTT
TRBV6-5,TRBJ1-1,-,-,15,CASSYSVRLNTEAFF,TGTGCCAGCAGTTACTCAGTCAGGCTGAACACTGAAGCTTTCTTT
TRBV4-1,TRBJ2-7,-,TRBD1,14,CASTTGTGRSEQYF,TGCGCCAGCACCACCGGGACAGGGCGTTCCGAGCAGTACTTC
TRBV7-2,TRBJ2-1,-,TRBD1,15,CASSQTGLAYNEQFF,TGTGCCAGCAGCCAGACAGGGCTGGCCTACAATGAGCAGTTCTTC
TRBV5-8,TRBJ1-4,-,-,13,CASGLTRREKLFF,TGTGCCAGCGGCTTGACCAGGCGCGAAAAACTGTTTTTT
TRBV5-8,TRBJ2-1,-,-,15,CASSLVLGAYNEQFF,TGTGCCAGCAGCTTGGTTTTGGGGGCGTACAATGAGCAGTTCTTC
TRBV6-5,TRBJ1-1,-,-,15,CASSPVGGLNTEAFF,TGTGCCAGCAGCCCGGTGGGGGGACTGAACACTGAAGCTTTCTTT
TRBV6-5,TRBJ2-7,-,-,13,CASSYKTRSEQYF,TGTGCCAGCAGTTACAAGACTCGGAGCGAGCAGTACTTC
TRBV6-6,TRBJ1-5,-,-,12,CASSRGDQPQHF,TGTGCCAGCAGCCGCGGTGATCAGCCCCAGCATTTT
TRBV19,TRBJ2-3,-,TRBD1,13,CASRGTGTDTQYF,TGTGCCAGTAGGGGGACAGGGACAGATACGCAGTATTTT
TRBV19,TRBJ2-7,-,-,14,CASSQPGERHEQYF,TGTGCCAGTAGTCAACCAGGGGAAAGACACGAGCAGTACTTC
TRBV19,TRBJ1-1,-,-,15,CASSIVGGLNTEAFF,TGTGCCAGTAGTATAGTAGGGGGACTGAACACTGAAGCTTTCTTT
TRBV19,TRBJ2-7,-,-,12,CASSSGTYEQYF,TGTGCCAGTAGTAGTGGGACCTACGAGCAGTACTTC
TRBV6-2/TRBV6-3,TRBJ1-2,-,-,16,CASSYSTGGRGYGYTF,TGTGCCAGCAGTTACTCGACTGGGGGGAGAGGCTATGGCTACACCTTC
TRBV13,TRBJ2-7,-,TRBD1,15,CASSSRQGGSYEQYF,TGTGCCAGCAGCTCTCGACAGGGGGGCTCCTACGAGCAGTACTTC
TRBV29-1,TRBJ2-7,-,-,12,CSVEKGAYEQYF,TGCAGCGTTGAAAAGGGGGCCTACGAGCAGTACTTC
TRBV5-8,TRBJ2-5,-,-,14,CASSPGLDQETQYF,TGTGCCAGCAGCCCAGGACTCGATCAAGAGACCCAGTACTTC
TRBV19,TRBJ1-6,-,-,14,CASSILGSESPLHF,TGTGCCAGTAGTATTCTAGGGTCGGAATCACCCCTCCACTTT
TRBV7-2,TRBJ2-1,-,-,16,CASSLARPSSYNEQFF,TGTGCCAGCAGCTTAGCTAGGCCAAGCTCCTACAATGAGCAGTTCTTC
TRBV28,TRBJ1-2,-,-,14,CASRSPGRNPGYTF,TGTGCCAGCAGATCACCGGGACGCAACCCTGGCTACACCTTC
TRBV19,TRBJ1-1,-,-,13,CASSLQGNTEAFF,TGTGCCAGTAGTCTACAGGGGAACACTGAAGCTTTCTTT
TRBV24-1,TRBJ2-1,-,-,12,CATSDLKNEQFF,TGTGCCACCAGTGATTTGAAGAATGAGCAGTTCTTC
TRBV7-3,TRBJ2-2,once,-,17,CASSLNTGTSNTGELFF,TGTGCCAGCAGCCTAAATACCGGGACAAGCAACACCGGGGAGCTGTTTTTT
TRBV30,TRBJ2-7,-,-,14,CAWSFGRWANEQYF,TGTGCCTGGAGTTTCGGACGGTGGGCCAACGAGCAGTACTTC
TRBV6-4,TRBJ1-2,-,TRBD1,12,CASRTGLGGYTF,TGTGCCAGCAGGACAGGGTTAGGTGGCTACACCTTC
TRBV5-1,TRBJ2-2,-,-,15,CASSLGAGNTGELFF,TGCGCCAGCAGCTTGGGGGCAGGGAACACCGGGGAGCTGTTTTTT
TRBV7-2,TRBJ2-4,-,-,14,CASSSQGSRNIQYF,TGTGCCAGCAGCTCTCAGGGGTCGCGAAACATTCAGTACTTC
TRBV5-8,TRBJ1-4,once,-,15,CASSLLGGTHEKLFF,TGTGCCAGCAGCTTGTTGGGAGGTACCCATGAAAAACTGTTTTTT
TRBV5-4,TRBJ2-1,few,-,12,CASSYPGEEQFF,TGTGCCAGCAGCTACCCGGGGGAGGAGCAGTTCTTC
TRBV5-8,TRBJ1-1,-,TRBD1,14,CASSRPGGYTEAFF,TGTGCCAGCAGCCGACCAGGGGGCTACACTGAAGCTTTCTTT
TRBV28,TRBJ1-6,-,-,11,CASKANSPLHF,TGTGCCAGCAAGGCGAATTCACCCCTCCACTTT
TRBV7-2,TRBJ2-5,once,TRBD2,15,CASSLDGTRRETQYF,TGTGCCAGCAGCTTAGACGGGACTAGAAGAGAGACCCAGTACTTC